These 27 T cell receptor beta chains were all obtained from the same sample, sequenced in a study of shared clonotypes between healthy human individuals. Here immunoSEQ multiplex PCR was the method, and the copy in TCRdb shows in-frame clones only, minus some. The sample lists 1.5 million to 2.5 million clones; around 96% were seen once. The naive CD8 fraction comprised CD45RO-negative cells positively selected for CCR7 and excluded terminally differentiated effector memory CD45RA+ cells. Sequencing input: naive CD8+ T cells sorted from blood. These receptors all come from a man aged 18-30 years in good health.

The genes are TRBV5-4 and TRBJ2-7, with D possibly matching TRBD1 (6 bases). The germline CDR1 and CDR2 sequences are SGHNT and YYREEE (reference sequence). Trimming cost V 4 bases and J 0 bases, with 14 bases left between them. CDR3 size: 15 residues. The DNA for the CDR3 is TGTGCCAGCAGCGCAGACAGGCCCTCCTCCTACGAGCAGTACTTC. It is translated as CASSADRPSSYEQYF.

This clone was detected only once. The J gene is TRBJ1-2, the V gene TRBV4-3; possibly TRBD1 for D (6 bases). In germline, CDR1 is LGHNA, CDR2 YSLEER. Trimming shortened V by 4 bases and J by 7 bases, and 19 bases separated the two germline ends. The CDR3 extends over 15 amino acids. The DNA of the CDR3 is TGCGCCAGCAGCCCATCTAGTTCAGGGGCGCGTGGCTACACCTTC. The encoded protein is CASSPSSSGARGYTF.

Worth noting for this clone: Other DNA sequences in this sample translate to the same CDR3. J is TRBJ2-2 and V is TRBV4-3; no reliable D call. The CDR3 loop spans 13 amino acids. Germline CDR1 reads LGHNA; CDR2 reads YSLEER. Trimming left V 1 base short and J 5 bases short, with 5 bases between. The CDR3 bases are TGCGCCAGCAGCCAAGTGGGGACCGGGGAGCTGTTTTTT. Its translation: CASSQVGTGELFF.

This chain connects TRBV28 to TRBJ2-1; 9 nucleotides match TRBD1. V shed 6 bases, J shed 2 bases, and the junction held 8 bases outside the gene matches. The CDR3 extends over 16 amino acids. Germline-derived CDR1 and CDR2 are MDHEN and SYDVKM. The CDR3 DNA reads TGTGCCAGCAGCTGGGGACAGGGTGGACCCTACAATGAGCAGTTCTTC. Amino acids: CASSWGQGGPYNEQFF.

This clone was counted once. At the DNA level, this CDR3 is encoded by other sequences in the same sample as well. J is TRBJ1-2 and V is TRBV4-1; no definite D call. Per the germline V gene, CDR1 is MGHRA and CDR2 is YSYEKL. V gave up 0 bases and J gave up 2 bases, with 7 bases separating them. The CDR3 length is 14 residues. CDR3 residues: CASSQEGSNYGYTF. For the CDR3, the DNA is TGCGCCAGCAGCCAAGAGGGGTCCAACTATGGCTACACCTTC.

This sequence joins TRBV9 and TRBJ2-3; D remains unclear. The CDR3 totals 14 residues. V dropped 0 bases and J dropped 4 bases, with 9 bases sitting between them. Germline V gene data show CDR1 as SGDLS and CDR2 as YYNGEE. The CDR3 sequence: CASSVAGVPDTQYF. CDR3 bases: TGTGCCAGCAGCGTAGCTGGAGTTCCAGATACGCAGTATTTT.

The chain recombines TRBV7-9 with TRBJ2-7, with D uncertain. Looked up from germline, CDR1 is SEHNR and CDR2 is FQNEAQ (reference sequence). Between the trimmed V and J ends, which lost 5 bases and 4 bases, there was a span of 18 bases. This CDR3 region has 15 residues. The CDR3 DNA follows: TGTGCCAGCAGCGCCGGCCCGAATTTTATTTACGAGCAGTACTTC. This codes for CASSAGPNFIYEQYF.

The chain recombines TRBV19 with TRBJ2-1, with no clear D. The CDR3 has 11 residues. V lost 7 bases, J lost 7 bases, and 8 bases lay in between. Germline V lookup: CDR1 LNHDA, CDR2 SQIVND (reference sequence). CDR3 loop: CASISPNEQFF. The CDR3 region has the DNA TGTGCCAGTATCTCGCCAAATGAGCAGTTCTTC.

This clone was found a few times. The chain joins TRBV6-5 to TRBJ1-1; tentatively, D is TRBD1 (6 bases). Germline V gene lookup returns CDR1 MNHEY and CDR2 SVGAGI. The CDR3 runs to 12 residues. The DNA of the CDR3 is TGTGCGGATACAGGGATGAACACTGAAGCTTTCTTT. It translates to CADTGMNTEAFF.

The V and J genes are TRBV7-9 and TRBJ2-1; TRBD2 might be the D (7 bases). The CDR3 has 16 amino acids. The germline V gene encodes CDR1 SEHNR and CDR2 FQNEAQ (reference sequence). Trimming took 4 bases from V and 3 from J, leaving 16 bases between them. For the CDR3, the DNA is TGTGCCAGCAGCTACGCAAGGGGGGGCCTCTACAATGAGCAGTTCTTC. Residues: CASSYARGGLYNEQFF.

V and J are TRBV7-9 and TRBJ1-1; possibly TRBD1 for D (5 bases). V gave up 2 bases and J gave up 0 bases, with 10 bases separating them. Germline-derived CDR1 and CDR2 are SEHNR and FQNEAQ (reference sequence). The CDR3 runs to 15 residues. The CDR3 loop reads CASSLRDGMNTEAFF. CDR3 in DNA: TGTGCCAGCAGCTTACGGGACGGCATGAACACTGAAGCTTTCTTT.

The chain has TRBV7-8 and TRBJ2-1; 12 bases agree with TRBD2. CDR1 is SGHVS, CDR2 FQNEAQ, per germline. The V gene end was trimmed by 5 bases and the J gene end by 6 bases; junction bases not matched to a gene: 8. The CDR3 contains 16 residues. The CDR3 region is CASSHLAGGPLNEQFF. CDR3 DNA: TGTGCCAGCAGCCATCTAGCGGGAGGGCCTCTCAATGAGCAGTTCTTC.

The chain is built from TRBV6-1 and TRBJ1-2; 10 nucleotides line up with TRBD1. The CDR3 sequence is 15 residues long. Unmatched junction bases numbered 5, after V lost 3 bases and J lost 4 bases. CDR1 is MNHNS and CDR2 is SASEGT in the germline V gene. This CDR3 is CASSDRTGGSYGYTF. The CDR3 bases are TGTGCCAGCAGTGACAGGACAGGGGGGAGCTATGGCTACACCTTC.

The chain has TRBV6-4 and TRBJ2-2, with 7 positions matching TRBD1. From germline, CDR1 is MRHNA and CDR2 SNTAGT. The CDR3 has 18 amino acids. Trimming took 6 bases from V and 0 from J; bases not matched to a gene: 13. CDR3 in DNA: TGTGCCAGCAGCCAAGACAGGGTCGTTAGCGCGAACACCGGGGAGCTGTTTTTT. As protein: CASSQDRVVSANTGELFF.

The V and J genes are TRBV6-1 and TRBJ2-7, with 12 positions matching TRBD2. The V segment lost 3 bases and the J segment 6 bases; nucleotides outside the gene matches: 18. The germline gives CDR1 MNHNS, CDR2 SASEGT. This CDR3 is 19 amino acids long. CDR3 protein: CASSDLLGTSGLKSPEQYF. CDR3 nucleotides: TGTGCCAGCAGTGACCTTCTGGGGACTAGCGGGCTCAAAAGTCCCGAGCAGTACTTC.

On this clone itself: Other DNA variants within this sample encode the same CDR3. The chain has TRBV2 and TRBJ1-5, with no clear D. CDR3 length: 13 residues. Looked up from germline, CDR1 is SNHLY and CDR2 is FYNNEI. The V and J ends lost 6 bases and 0 bases respectively, with 6 bases between them. The CDR3 DNA reads TGTGCCAGCAGCCCATATAGCAATCAGCCCCAGCATTTT. Its protein product is CASSPYSNQPQHF.

The V and J genes are TRBV2 and TRBJ1-1; D gene uncertain. The V gene's germline CDR1 is SNHLY and CDR2 FYNNEI. This CDR3 is built from 14 residues. The germline V and J ends were trimmed by 4 bases and 1 base, with 10 bases remaining between them. The CDR3: CASSAPEGNTEAFF. CDR3 nucleotide sequence: TGTGCCAGCAGTGCTCCGGAGGGGAACACTGAAGCTTTCTTT.

This rearrangement joins TRBV9 to TRBJ1-1; D might be TRBD1 (6 bases). The CDR3 sequence is 15 residues long. The germline gives CDR1 SGDLS, CDR2 YYNGEE. Deletions cut 0 bases from V and 6 bases from J, with 15 bases between. The CDR3 reads CASSVEGGAIAEAFF. The CDR3 nucleotides read TGTGCCAGCAGCGTAGAGGGGGGTGCGATAGCTGAAGCTTTCTTT. The variable domain in full, completed from reference TRBV9 and TRBJ1-1, reads DSGVTQTPKHLITATGQRVTLRCSPRSGDLSVYWYQQSLDQGLQFLIQYYNGEERAKGNILERFSAQQFPDLHSELNLSSLELGDSALYFCASSVEGGAIAEAFFGQGTRLTVV.

The chain links TRBV12-2 to TRBJ2-5; TRBD2 reflects the table's D call only, with no check against the DNA. TRBV12-2 is tagged as a pseudogene. The CDR3 extends over 19 amino acids. The CDR3 sequence: CASRPREWREGRRQETQYF. The CDR3 nucleotides are TGTGCAAGTCGCCCCCGAGAGTGGCGGGAGGGCCGGCGTCAAGAGACCCAGTACTTC.

CDR3 amino acids: CASSLSATVPTDTQYF. CDR3 in DNA: TGTGCCAGCAGTTTATCGGCAACTGTCCCCACAGATACGCAGTATTTT. The chain is built from TRBV28 and TRBJ2-3, with D unclear. V lost 1 base to trimming and J lost 2 bases, with 13 bases between them. Per the germline V gene, CDR1 is MDHEN and CDR2 is SYDVKM. This CDR3 has 16 amino acids.

The chain is built from TRBV6-6 and TRBJ2-3, with a tentative D call TRBD1 (5 bases). The CDR3 is made up of 16 amino acids. The V gene's germline CDR1 is MNHNY and CDR2 SVGAGI (reference sequence). The V end was cut by 2 bases, the J end by 2 bases, with 14 bases between. CDR3 region: CASSYLLQDYTDTQYF. The CDR3 region has the DNA TGTGCCAGCAGTTACCTCCTACAGGATTACACAGATACGCAGTATTTT.

This sequence joins TRBV6-5 and TRBJ2-7; TRBD1 aligns across 9 bases. Germline V gene lookup returns CDR1 MNHEY and CDR2 SVGAGI. Trimming at V came to 5 bases and at J to 7 bases, leaving 12 bases not matched to a gene. The CDR3 covers 15 residues. CDR3 coding DNA: TGTGCCAGCAGTCCAGCCGGGACAGGGACGAATGAGCAGTACTTC. This encodes CASSPAGTGTNEQYF.

The CDR3 nucleotides read TGTGCCAGCAGCTTCACAATTCTAGCGGGAGGGAGCTCCTACAATGAGCAGTTCTTC. Its translation is CASSFTILAGGSSYNEQFF. The V call is TRBV7-9, the J call TRBJ2-1; 12 bases align to TRBD2. The CDR3 loop spans 19 amino acids. V lost 3 bases to trimming and J lost 0 bases; unmatched junction nucleotides: 9. Germline CDR1 reads SEHNR; CDR2 reads FQNEAQ (reference sequence).

The gene calls are TRBV18 and TRBJ1-4; D is possibly TRBD1 (6 bases). Germline assignment: CDR1 KGHSH and CDR2 LQKENI. The CDR3 has 15 amino acids. The V end lost 5 bases, the J end lost 0 bases, and 10 bases lay between the germline ends. The CDR3 DNA reads TGTGCCAGCTCATTGGGGGCTACAACTAATGAAAAACTGTTTTTT. Residues: CASSLGATTNEKLFF.

In DNA, the CDR3 is TGTGCCAGCAGTGATACTGAAAAACTGTTTTTT. Translation: CASSDTEKLFF. This rearrangement joins TRBV2 to TRBJ1-4; D call uncertain. The germline CDR1 and CDR2 sequences are SNHLY and FYNNEI. This CDR3 contains 11 residues. Deletions cut 3 bases from V and 7 bases from J, with 3 bases between.

The CDR3 loop is CASSDGGLDGYTF. CDR3 nucleotide sequence: TGTGCCAGCAGCGACGGGGGGCTGGATGGCTACACCTTC. The chain recombines TRBV7-8 with TRBJ1-2; D might be TRBD1 (6 bases). Germline loops: CDR1 SGHVS, CDR2 FQNEAQ. This CDR3 region has 13 residues. Trimming cost V 5 bases and J 6 bases, with 13 bases left between them.

V and J are TRBV7-2 and TRBJ2-7; 10 bases are a match to TRBD1. This CDR3 spans 14 amino acids. The germline V gene encodes CDR1 SGHTA and CDR2 FQGNSA. Trimming removed 6 bases from V and 5 bases from J; junction bases left unmatched: 7. For the CDR3, the DNA is TGTGCCAGCAGTTACGGACAGGGGGGTGACGAGCAGTACTTC. Its protein product is CASSYGQGGDEQYF.